One and the same sample provided the 18 T cell receptor beta chains below, sequenced in a study of T cells after posttransplantation cyclophosphamide. The table came from immunoSEQ multiplex PCR; TCRdb's copy has only in-frame clones and leaves some out. This table has 12,000 or so clones, under 2.5% appearing once. Treatment was busulfan-fludarabine conditioning, a marrow graft, and cyclophosphamide on days +3 and +4. Sequenced material: PBMCs, taken after allogeneic stem cell transplant with posttransplant cyclophosphamide. Every receptor here comes from a male patient aged 30 to 40 who received an allogeneic stem cell transplant from a related donor, was CMV-positive, and had no GVHD. Among the T cells, some may be from the graft donor.

This clone was seen a handful of times. The V and J genes are TRBV29-1 and TRBJ2-3, with a tentative D call TRBD2 (6 bases). The CDR3 loop spans 14 amino acids. Germline CDR1 is SQVTM and CDR2 is ANQGSEA. Written as DNA, the CDR3 is TGCAGTACATCGGGGACTGCTGGCACAGATACGCAGTATTTT. It specifies CSTSGTAGTDTQYF.

This chain joins TRBV2 and TRBJ1-2; D uncertain. V shed 1 base and J shed 4 bases, with 10 bases lying between them. CDR3 length: 14 amino acids. The germline CDR1 and CDR2 sequences are SNHLY and FYNNEI. This CDR3 is CASSEVPNPYGYTF. The CDR3 nucleotides read TGTGCCAGCAGTGAAGTCCCTAACCCCTATGGCTACACCTTC.

This chain uses TRBV11-3 with TRBJ1-1; TRBD1 is a possible D gene (6 bases). The CDR3 runs to 15 residues. Germline V CDR1 and CDR2: SGHNT, YENEEA. Trimming pared 3 bases from V and 0 bases from J, leaving 11 bases between. CDR3 coding DNA: TGTGCCAGCAGCTTGACAGGACAGCTGAACACTGAAGCTTTCTTT. Translating it yields CASSLTGQLNTEAFF.

The rearrangement links TRBV6-1 to TRBJ2-7; 8 bases line up with TRBD1. Germline V CDR1 and CDR2: MNHNS, SASEGT. With 1 base clipped from V and 0 bases from J, the junction kept 5 bases outside the gene matches. The CDR3 loop spans 16 amino acids. CDR3 region: CASSEEWTGYSYEQYF. The DNA of the CDR3 is TGTGCCAGCAGTGAAGAATGGACAGGGTACTCCTACGAGCAGTACTTC.

The rearrangement links TRBV19 to TRBJ2-5; tentatively, D is TRBD2 (5 bases). V was trimmed by 3 bases and J by 5 bases, leaving 10 bases between them. Germline CDR1 reads LNHDA; CDR2 reads SQIVND (reference sequence). CDR3 length: 13 residues. The CDR3 loop reads CASSISREETQYF. Written as DNA, the CDR3 is TGTGCCAGTAGTATCTCTAGGGAGGAGACCCAGTACTTC.

This clone has a handful of counts. The V gene is TRBV7-2, the J gene TRBJ1-1, with 7 bases identical to TRBD1. The CDR3 covers 13 residues. The germline CDR1 and CDR2 sequences are SGHTA and FQGNSA. The V gene end was trimmed by 5 bases and the J gene end by 5 bases; junction bases not matched to a gene: 5. In nucleotides, the CDR3 is TGTGCCAGCAGCCGGGGACAGTGGACTGAAGCTTTCTTT. It encodes CASSRGQWTEAFF.

A few counts support this clone. The rearrangement joins TRBV5-1 to TRBJ2-5, with 10 positions matching TRBD2. V gave up 0 bases and J gave up 2 bases; unmatched junction bases: 4. CDR1 and CDR2 from the germline V gene are SGHRS and YFSETQ. The CDR3 runs to 16 residues. The CDR3 here is CASSLGLAGVQETQYF. The CDR3, as DNA: TGCGCCAGCAGCTTGGGGCTAGCGGGAGTTCAAGAGACCCAGTACTTC.

The genes are TRBV19 and TRBJ2-1; TRBD1 agrees at 8 bases. From germline, CDR1 is LNHDA and CDR2 SQIVND (reference sequence). Losses at the gene ends were 5 bases for V and 4 bases for J; bases not matched to a gene: 10. The CDR3 totals 16 residues. The CDR3 loop is CASSPSAGQGYNEQFF. Written as DNA, the CDR3 is TGTGCCAGTAGTCCCAGCGCCGGACAGGGTTACAATGAGCAGTTCTTC. Combining the CDR3 with reference TRBV19 and TRBJ2-1 gives the whole variable domain DGGITQSPKYLFRKEGQNVTLSCEQNLNHDAMYWYRQDPGQGLRLIYYSQIVNDFQKGDIAEGYSVSREKKESFPLTVTSAQKNPTAFYLCASSPSAGQGYNEQFFGPGTRLTVL.

This clone was observed a few times. The V and J genes are TRBV7-6 and TRBJ2-1; a weak D match, TRBD1 (6 bases). The germline V gene has CDR1 SGHVS and CDR2 FNYEAQ. The CDR3 extends over 17 amino acids. Deletions cut 5 bases from V and 2 bases from J, with 19 bases between. The CDR3, as DNA: TGTGCCAGCAGCCCCATCCGGACAGACCCCACCTACAATGAGCAGTTCTTC. As protein: CASSPIRTDPTYNEQFF. Together with reference TRBV7-6 and TRBJ2-1, the CDR3 gives the full variable domain: GAGVSQSPRYKVTKRGQDVALRCDPISGHVSLYWYRQALGQGPEFLTYFNYEAQQDKSGLPNDRFSAERPEGSISTLTIQRTEQRDSAMYRCASSPIRTDPTYNEQFFGPGTRLTVL.

This clone has just a few counts. The chain combines TRBV7-7 with TRBJ2-1; 7 bases align to TRBD2. The CDR3 loop spans 16 amino acids. V shed 1 base and J 2 bases; nucleotides not matched to a gene: 5. The germline gives CDR1 SSHAT, CDR2 FNYEAQ (reference sequence). The CDR3 loop reads CASSLGGRNPYNEQFF. CDR3 nucleotide sequence: TGTGCCAGCAGCTTAGGCGGGAGAAATCCCTACAATGAGCAGTTCTTC.

This clone was seen a few times. The J gene is TRBJ2-1, the V gene TRBV5-1; D might be TRBD2 (6 bases). From germline, CDR1 is SGHRS and CDR2 YFSETQ. V lost 0 bases and J 4 bases, leaving 11 bases between the germline ends. The CDR3 runs 15 residues. The CDR3 DNA sequence: TGCGCCAGCAGCTTGGAGGCTAGCGCGTACAATGAGCAGTTCTTC. As protein: CASSLEASAYNEQFF.

The chain combines TRBV19 with TRBJ2-1; tentative D call: TRBD2 (7 bases). The V end lost 6 bases, the J end lost 6 bases, and 18 bases lay between the germline ends. The CDR3 is made up of 15 amino acids. Germline V gene lookup returns CDR1 LNHDA and CDR2 SQIVND (reference sequence). The CDR3 nucleotides are TGTGCCAGTAGGTCAGGGGCAGCGGGAACCAATGAGCAGTTCTTC. As protein: CASRSGAAGTNEQFF.

This clone rates as medium-sized. The genes are TRBV2 and TRBJ2-7; 11 nucleotides match TRBD2. The CDR3 totals 18 residues. V lost 2 bases to trimming and J lost 4 bases; unmatched junction nucleotides: 13. Germline V gene sequence: CDR1 SNHLY, CDR2 FYNNEI. DNA of the CDR3: TGTGCCAGCAGTGAAAGAACCGCCCTAGCGGGGGGCGGGTACGAGCAGTACTTC. Amino acid sequence: CASSERTALAGGGYEQYF.

This clone counts as medium-sized (0.01 to 0.1%). V gene TRBV5-8 combines with J gene TRBJ2-1; 9 bases align to TRBD2. Germline CDR1 reads SGHTS; CDR2 reads YDEGEE. Trimming cost V 0 bases and J 4 bases; bases outside gene matches: 2. This CDR3 is built from 15 residues. The CDR3 region is CASSLGLAGYNEQFF. The CDR3, as DNA: TGTGCCAGCAGCTTGGGGCTAGCGGGGTACAATGAGCAGTTCTTC.

The chain recombines TRBV7-2 with TRBJ2-3; 11 bases agree with TRBD2. Germline V lookup: CDR1 SGHTA, CDR2 FQGNSA. V shed 2 bases and J 2 bases; nucleotides not matched to a gene: 9. The CDR3 covers 18 residues. In DNA, the CDR3 is TGTGCCAGCAGCTTAAAACTCGGACTAGCGGGCAACACAGATACGCAGTATTTT. This gives the protein CASSLKLGLAGNTDTQYF.

CDR3 protein: CASGLGQGAGNEQFF. DNA for the CDR3: TGTGCTAGTGGTTTGGGACAGGGGGCTGGCAATGAGCAGTTCTTC. This chain uses TRBV12-5 with TRBJ2-1, with 10 nucleotides matching TRBD1. In germline, CDR1 is LGHNT, CDR2 FRNRAP. The CDR3 totals 15 residues. The V and J ends lost 1 base and 6 bases, in that order; junction bases with no gene match: 3.

The V gene is TRBV30, the J gene TRBJ2-4, with 9 nucleotides matching TRBD2. J was trimmed by 4 bases and V by 2 bases; bases with no gene match: 6. This CDR3 comprises 15 residues. From germline, CDR1 is GTSNPN and CDR2 SVGIG (reference sequence). CDR3 loop: CAWSLAGPVKNIQYF. The CDR3 region has the DNA TGTGCCTGGAGTCTAGCGGGACCTGTAAAAAACATTCAGTACTTC.

The chain uses TRBV27 and TRBJ2-3; TRBD2 matches at 12 bases. Germline values: CDR1 MNHEY, CDR2 SMNVEV (reference sequence). The CDR3 has 18 amino acids. J gave up 1 base and V 3 bases, and 8 bases lay outside the gene matches. The CDR3, as DNA: TGTGCCAGCAGTTTCGGCCTAGCGGGAGGGCCGGGCACAGATACGCAGTATTTT. Protein product: CASSFGLAGGPGTDTQYF.